These 20 T cell receptor beta chains were sequenced from one sample in a study of blood T cell repertoires in COVID-19. The protocol was immunoSEQ multiplex PCR, while the TCRdb copy is restricted to in-frame clones and leaves out a portion. The repertoire consists of 150,000 to 180,000 clones, with roughly 80% occurring once and the leading ten covering less than 30%. Sequenced input: peripheral blood. The receptors stem from an older woman with acute or convalescent COVID-19.

This clone was seen a few times. The chain couples TRBV19 to TRBJ1-4; D unclear. CDR3 length equals 12 residues. Per the germline V gene, CDR1 is LNHDA and CDR2 is SQIVND (reference sequence). V lost 5 bases, J lost 6 bases, and 7 bases lay in between. CDR3 residues: CASSDTDEKLFF. CDR3 DNA sequence: TGTGCCAGTAGTGACACGGATGAAAAACTGTTTTTT.

This clone was counted at least ten times. The rearrangement joins TRBV2 to TRBJ1-6, with D possibly TRBD1 on 6 matching bases. The CDR3 runs 15 residues. Germline-derived CDR1 and CDR2 are SNHLY and FYNNEI. The ends were cut back, 6 bases at V and 6 bases at J, with 15 bases in the middle. CDR3 nucleotides: TGTGCCAGCAGGGACATTCACAGGGCTAATTCACCCCTCCACTTT. It translates to CASRDIHRANSPLHF. Based on the CDR3 plus reference TRBV2 and TRBJ1-6, the full variable domain is EPEVTQTPSHQVTQMGQEVILRCVPISNHLYFYWYRQILGQKVEFLVSFYNNEISEKSEIFDDQFSVERPDGSNFTLKIRSTKLEDSAMYFCASRDIHRANSPLHFGNGTRLTVT.

This clone was observed once. The chain uses TRBV10-2 and TRBJ1-1; a possible D gene is TRBD1 (6 bases). Germline CDR1 and CDR2: WSHSY and SAAADI. This CDR3 contains 17 residues. V was cut by 3 bases and J by 0 bases, with 17 bases left in between. CDR3 nucleotides: TGCGCCAGCAGTGACTGGGGGGGCGCGTCCATGAACACTGAAGCTTTCTTT. Protein: CASSDWGGASMNTEAFF.

This clone was recorded once. V usage is TRBV7-2 and J usage is TRBJ1-2; 7 bases match TRBD1. The V segment lost 2 bases and the J segment 2 bases; nucleotides outside the gene matches: 5. The germline gives CDR1 SGHTA, CDR2 FQGNSA. This CDR3 contains 15 residues. CDR3 sequence (DNA): TGTGCCAGCAGCTTATATCCAGGGGGAAACTATGGCTACACCTTC. This encodes CASSLYPGGNYGYTF.

The chain joins TRBV3-1 (or the pseudogene TRBV3-2) to TRBJ1-2; no clear D. This CDR3 is 16 amino acids long. The V end was cut by 1 base, the J end by 5 bases, with 17 bases between. The V gene's germline CDR1 is LGHDT and CDR2 YNNKEL (reference sequence). The CDR3 spells CASSQVDGASPYGYTF. DNA of the CDR3: TGTGCCAGCAGCCAAGTTGACGGAGCCTCACCTTATGGCTACACCTTC.

The V and J genes are TRBV12-5 and TRBJ1-1, with no clear D. Between the trimmed V and J ends, which lost 8 bases and 0 bases, there was a span of 10 bases. There are 13 residues in the CDR3. CDR1 is LGHNT and CDR2 is FRNRAP in the germline V gene. CDR3 residues: CASNNPVNTEAFF. Written as DNA, the CDR3 is TGTGCTAGTAATAATCCTGTGAACACTGAAGCTTTCTTT.

The V gene is TRBV6-6, the J gene TRBJ2-1; 11 nucleotides agree with TRBD2. The CDR3 is 16 amino acids. Germline V gene data show CDR1 as MNHNY and CDR2 as SVGAGI (reference sequence). The V gene end was trimmed by 1 base and the J gene end by 7 bases; junction bases not matched to a gene: 6. The CDR3, as DNA: TGTGCCAGCAGTTACTTCTTAGCGGGGGGGCAGAATGAGCAGTTCTTC. It translates to CASSYFLAGGQNEQFF.

The chain carries TRBV5-1 and TRBJ1-1; TRBD1 agrees at 9 bases. This CDR3 region has 17 residues. Unmatched junction bases numbered 12, after V lost 4 bases and J lost 2 bases. Germline CDR1 and CDR2: SGHRS and YFSETQ. The CDR3 region has the DNA TGCGCCAGCAGCCTCAAACAGGGGGCGCTTTTAAACACTGAAGCTTTCTTT. It translates to CASSLKQGALLNTEAFF.

The CDR3 DNA reads TGTGCCAGCTCACCACTCGGGGGGGCCTCCTACAATGAGCAGTTCTTC. This sequence encodes CASSPLGGASYNEQFF. This chain connects TRBV18 to TRBJ2-1; the match to TRBD2 covers 8 bases. The ends lost 1 base at V and 0 bases at J; junction bases unmatched: 2. The CDR3 contains 16 residues. Germline V CDR1 and CDR2: KGHSH, LQKENI.

The chain links TRBV18 to TRBJ1-2, with 7 bases that match TRBD1. The length of the CDR3 is 15 residues. Trimming at V came to 5 bases and at J to 0 bases, leaving 6 bases not matched to a gene. Germline V gene sequence: CDR1 KGHSH, CDR2 LQKENI. The CDR3 region is CASSAGQGANYGYTF. CDR3 nucleotides: TGTGCCAGCTCAGCCGGGCAGGGGGCTAACTATGGCTACACCTTC.

The chain joins TRBV11-3 to TRBJ2-1; 11 positions match TRBD2. Losses at the gene ends were 1 base for V and 10 bases for J; bases not matched to a gene: 9. The CDR3 length is 16 residues. CDR1 and CDR2 (germline): SGHNT, YENEEA. The CDR3 here is CASSLGDSGGANEQFF. In DNA, the CDR3 is TGTGCCAGCAGCTTAGGGGATAGCGGGGGGGCAAACGAGCAGTTCTTC.

J is TRBJ1-4 and V is TRBV7-9; D perhaps matches TRBD1 (6 bases). CDR3 length equals 14 residues. Trimming took 0 bases from V and 7 from J, leaving 9 bases between them. Germline CDR1 is SEHNR and CDR2 is FQNEAQ (reference sequence). The CDR3 here is CASSLAGASEKLFF. The DNA of the CDR3 is TGTGCCAGCAGCTTAGCGGGGGCATCTGAAAAACTGTTTTTT.

This chain joins TRBV6-4 and TRBJ1-1; maybe TRBD1 (6 bases). V shed 3 bases and J shed 5 bases, with 10 bases lying between them. The CDR3 runs 13 residues. Germline V gene lookup returns CDR1 MRHNA and CDR2 SNTAGT. CDR3 loop: CASSEARGTEAFF. The CDR3 coding sequence is TGTGCCAGCAGTGAGGCAAGGGGGACTGAAGCTTTCTTT.

The chain couples TRBV29-1 to TRBJ2-5, with TRBD1 as a possible D gene (6 bases). The CDR3 has 14 amino acids. In germline, CDR1 is SQVTM, CDR2 ANQGSEA. Trimming shortened V by 2 bases and J by 1 base, and 11 bases separated the two germline ends. This CDR3 is CSVEYSTGQETQYF. In nucleotides, the CDR3 is TGCAGCGTTGAATACTCGACAGGCCAAGAGACCCAGTACTTC.

The chain combines TRBV9 with TRBJ2-7; maybe TRBD1 (5 bases). Germline CDR1 is SGDLS and CDR2 is YYNGEE. Trimming removed 4 bases at V and 4 bases at J, with 27 bases between. This CDR3 is 18 amino acids long. The CDR3 DNA follows: TGTGCCAGCAGCCAATCAACGGGTGGGGCAGGTTTTCTATACGAGCAGTACTTC. Translated, it gives CASSQSTGGAGFLYEQYF.

This clone was counted only a few times. The chain uses TRBV19 and TRBJ1-2, with D uncertain. This CDR3 is 11 amino acids long. CDR1 and CDR2 from the germline V gene are LNHDA and SQIVND (reference sequence). Trimming shortened V by 6 bases and J by 7 bases, and 9 bases separated the two germline ends. CDR3: CASRIGSGYTF. The CDR3 coding sequence is TGTGCCAGTAGGATCGGGAGTGGCTACACCTTC.

This clone was recorded once. The chain joins TRBV7-9 to TRBJ2-5, with 7 bases fitting TRBD2. The V gene end was trimmed by 2 bases and the J gene end by 2 bases; junction bases not matched to a gene: 5. Germline V gene sequence: CDR1 SEHNR, CDR2 FQNEAQ (reference sequence). This CDR3 spans 15 amino acids. The CDR3 is CASSLRLAEQETQYF. DNA for the CDR3: TGTGCCAGCAGCTTACGCCTAGCGGAACAAGAGACCCAGTACTTC.

J is TRBJ2-1 and V is TRBV3-1 (or the pseudogene TRBV3-2); 11 nucleotides line up with TRBD1. Trimming at V came to 4 bases and at J to 6 bases, leaving 2 bases not matched to a gene. The CDR3 has 14 residues. Germline CDR1 LGHDT, CDR2 YNNKEL (reference sequence). The CDR3 reads CASSPGTGGNEQFF. CDR3 in DNA: TGTGCCAGCAGCCCCGGGACAGGGGGCAATGAGCAGTTCTTC.

V gene TRBV30 combines with J gene TRBJ1-6, with 8 bases that match TRBD1. Germline trimming cut 2 bases from V and 6 bases from J; bases unmatched to any gene: 9. This CDR3 has 16 amino acids. Germline V CDR1 and CDR2: GTSNPN, SVGIG (reference sequence). The CDR3 loop reads CAWSPLRGHGNSPLHF. The CDR3, as DNA: TGTGCCTGGAGTCCTCTCAGGGGGCACGGTAATTCACCCCTCCACTTT.

The rearrangement links TRBV15 to TRBJ2-1, with 8 bases fitting TRBD2. The V and J ends lost 0 bases and 6 bases, in that order; junction bases with no gene match: 7. The CDR3 sequence is 16 residues long. Germline loops: CDR1 LNHNV, CDR2 YYDKDF (reference sequence). CDR3 DNA sequence: TGTGCCACCAGCAGAGATCGCGGGGGGCTCACCAATGAGCAGTTCTTC. Its translation is CATSRDRGGLTNEQFF.